This T cell receptor beta chain was recovered during a study of CD8 T cells in Susac syndrome. V shed 4 bases and J shed 0 bases, with 9 bases lying between them. The germline CDR1 and CDR2 sequences are SGHDN and FVKESK. This CDR3 comprises 14 residues. Random hexamers were used to reverse transcribe an amount of roughly 0.5 to 1 ug RNA. An immunoSEQ multiplex PCR generated amplified TCR beta CDR3 products spanning 54 Vbeta and 13 Jbeta. MiXCR, run by TCRdb on the immunoSEQ multiplex PCR reads, gives a single entry per CDR3 protein. The sample records 100,000 to 150,000 distinct CDR3 sequences, more than 90% being singletons. CD8+ and CD4+ T cells circulating in blood were sequenced for TCR beta.

The sample taken for sequencing was CD4+ T cells from PBMCs. V and J are TRBV14 and TRBJ1-1; no definite D call. The source of this sequence is a human donor in good health. The CDR3 region has the DNA TGTGCCAGCAGCCTAACGAGGATGAACACTGAAGCTTTCTTT. Protein: CASSLTRMNTEAFF. The entire variable domain, with the rest obtained from reference TRBV14 and TRBJ1-1, is as follows: EAGVTQFPSHSVIEKGQTVTLRCDPISGHDNLYWYRRVMGKEIKFLLHFVKESKQDESGMPNNRFLAERTGGTYSTLKVQPAELEDSGVYFCASSLTRMNTEAFFGQGTRLTVV.